This T cell receptor (beta chain) was identified in a study of a mutant IDH1 vaccine in newly diagnosed glioma. Overall study findings and caveats: Most patients, approximately 93%, showed vaccine-induced immune responses.

Germline CDR1 and CDR2: GTSNPN and SVGIG (reference sequence). Trimming cost V 2 bases and J 5 bases, with 6 bases left between them. The CDR3 totals 11 residues. Time point noted: baseline, week 1 (first vaccination visit). Treatment here: pre-vaccination baseline after standard-of-care therapy. Sequenced by immunoSEQ multiplex PCR; TCRdb stores in-frame clones only, minus some. The top ten clones hold roughly a fifth of a sample with tens of thousands of clones, around 79% of them seen once. With respect to this clone: Its antigen remains unknown.

Source: PBMCs, taken from a glioma patient treated with radiotherapy, temozolomide or both. The TCR sequence derives from a man aged 25-45 years with glioma. The rearrangement uses TRBV30 and TRBJ2-5; D unresolved. As DNA, the CDR3 is TGTGCCTGGAGTAACTTTGAGACCCAGTACTTC. It specifies CAWSNFETQYF.